This T cell receptor (beta chain) emerged from a study of STAT5B mutations in CD4+ large granular lymphocyte leukemia. CDR1 is PRHDT, CDR2 FYEKMQ, per germline (reference sequence). The junction had 6 bases not matched to a gene; V was cut back by 5 bases and J by 2 bases. This CDR3 has 15 residues. Assay: immunoSEQ multiplex PCR; the TCRdb copy retains only in-frame clones and omits some. Here the sample spans around 21,000 clones, about 79% being singletons. Sequenced sample: CD4+ T cells from blood buffy coats. This TCR derives from a human donor in good health. The chain joins TRBV13 to TRBJ1-2; TRBD1 matches at 9 bases. Here the CDR3 DNA reads TGTGCCAGCAGCGCAGGGGACAGGGCAAACTATGGCTACACCTTC. It translates to CASSAGDRANYGYTF.